These 30 T cell receptor beta chains were all obtained from the same sample, sequenced in a study of CD8 T cells in ankylosing spondylitis. Regarding the study as a whole: Blood from ankylosing spondylitis patients appeared to carry a characteristic eight-variant TCR beta motif.

TCRdb called the 5' RACE reads again in MiXCR, with one record for every CDR3 protein. The profile shows about 440,000 distinct CDR3 sequences, over 15% of them singletons. These receptors have no known antigen. Sequencing input: blood, either unsorted or a sorted T cell fraction (not recorded which). These receptors all come from a male donor with ankylosing spondylitis.

This clonotype was picked up a small number of times. The chain joins TRBV6-5 to TRBJ1-3; D is perhaps TRBD1 (5 bases). Deletions cut 4 bases from V and 4 bases from J, with 20 bases between. The CDR3 sequence is 17 residues long. CDR1 MNHEY and CDR2 SVGAGI come from the germline V gene. The DNA for the CDR3 is TGTGCCAGCAGTTGGGGGGGGAGGAGGTCGGGAGGAAACACCATATATTTT. This gives the protein CASSWGGRRSGGNTIYF.

This clonotype has only a few counts. The chain employs TRBV7-7 and TRBJ2-5; D might be TRBD1 (7 bases). V dropped 5 bases and J dropped 5 bases, with 24 bases sitting between them. Germline CDR1 and CDR2: SSHAT and FNYEAQ (reference sequence). This CDR3 has 17 residues. The CDR3 protein is CASSPTKSTGTWETQYF. CDR3 coding DNA: TGTGCCAGCAGCCCGACAAAATCGACAGGGACTTGGGAGACCCAGTACTTC.

This clonotype has more than one count but fewer than ten. V gene TRBV15 combines with J gene TRBJ2-2, with 7 bases lining up with TRBD1. The V and J ends lost 0 bases and 4 bases, in that order; junction bases with no gene match: 8. Germline loops: CDR1 LNHNV, CDR2 YYDKDF (reference sequence). CDR3 length: 17 amino acids. CDR3 protein: CATSRDSLAGGTGELFF. In DNA form, the CDR3 reads TGTGCCACCAGCAGAGATAGTTTGGCAGGGGGCACCGGGGAGCTGTTTTTT.

This clonotype has more than one count but fewer than ten. V is TRBV9 and J is TRBJ1-4, with D possibly being TRBD1 (5 bases). Germline V gene data show CDR1 as SGDLS and CDR2 as YYNGEE. Between the trimmed V and J ends, which lost 3 bases and 3 bases, there was a span of 12 bases. The CDR3 covers 15 residues. The CDR3 nucleotides read TGTGCCAGCAGCGAGGACGTGGGGGCTAATGAAAAACTGTTTTTT. It is translated as CASSEDVGANEKLFF.

The rearrangement joins TRBV5-6 to TRBJ2-6, with D maybe TRBD2 (5 bases). CDR1 and CDR2 from the germline V gene are SGHDT and YYEEEE. Trimming cost V 0 bases and J 0 bases, with 10 bases left between them. The CDR3 contains 17 residues. In DNA, the CDR3 is TGTGCCAGCAGCTTGGGGTACGGAGGCTCTGGGGCCAACGTCCTGACTTTC. It encodes CASSLGYGGSGANVLTF.

The chain is built from TRBV20-1 and TRBJ2-3, with TRBD2 matching over 12 bases. J gave up 5 bases and V 1 base, and 7 bases lay outside the gene matches. Germline V gives CDR1 DFQATT, CDR2 SNEGSKA (reference sequence). The CDR3 covers 16 residues. Here the CDR3 reads CSARARTSGVKDTQYF. The CDR3 DNA is TGCAGTGCTAGAGCCCGGACTAGCGGGGTGAAAGATACGCAGTATTTT.

This clonotype turned up a few times. The chain's CDR3 is CASRLTSSGELFF. As DNA, the CDR3 is TGTGCCAGCAGGCTAACTAGCAGCGGGGAGCTGTTTTTT. The V and J genes are TRBV7-3 and TRBJ2-2, with a possible D match to TRBD2 (6 bases). This CDR3 comprises 13 residues. The V gene's germline CDR1 is SGHTA and CDR2 FQGTGA. The ends were cut back, 6 bases at V and 7 bases at J, with 12 bases in the middle.

This clonotype has only one observation. This chain connects TRBV6-1 to TRBJ1-3, with D possibly being TRBD1 (6 bases). V was pared by 7 bases and J by 9 bases, with 19 bases between. Per germline, CDR1 MNHNS and CDR2 SASEGT. The CDR3 covers 14 residues. The CDR3 bases are TGTGCCAGCACCCGAGGGTCCAGGGACACCACCATATATTTT. Its protein product is CASTRGSRDTTIYF.

This chain links TRBV20-1 with TRBJ2-1, with TRBD2 as a possible D gene (5 bases). The germline V gene encodes CDR1 DFQATT and CDR2 SNEGSKA (reference sequence). The CDR3 is made up of 14 amino acids. The V gene lost 8 bases and the J gene lost 7 bases, with 21 bases spanning the gap. Written as DNA, the CDR3 is TGCAGTCCCAAGGGAGCGGCCCTTGGTAATGAGCAGTTCTTC. This sequence encodes CSPKGAALGNEQFF.

The CDR3 here is CASSYTGGRAYEQYF. The CDR3 coding sequence is TGTGCCAGCAGCTACACGGGAGGCAGGGCGTACGAGCAGTACTTC. The rearrangement joins TRBV5-5 to TRBJ2-7, with TRBD2 identical over 7 bases. Unmatched junction bases numbered 10, after V lost 3 bases and J lost 4 bases. The germline V gene encodes CDR1 SGHKS and CDR2 YYEKEE (reference sequence). There are 15 residues in the CDR3.

This clonotype was picked up many times. The rearrangement joins TRBV28 to TRBJ1-5, with D unresolved. Germline V gene data show CDR1 as MDHEN and CDR2 as SYDVKM. Trimming pared 5 bases from V and 0 bases from J, leaving 20 bases between. This CDR3 has 18 amino acids. The CDR3 nucleotides read TGTGCCAGCAGTCCCAGGACGGTACTAGATTATAGCAATCAGCCCCAGCATTTT. Amino acids: CASSPRTVLDYSNQPQHF.

This clonotype has only a few counts. This chain links TRBV6-2 or TRBV6-3 with TRBJ2-1, with a possible D match to TRBD2 (5 bases). There are 12 residues in the CDR3. Germline values: CDR1 MNHEY, CDR2 SVGEGT. V was shortened by 5 bases and J by 10 bases, with 12 bases between the two germline ends. CDR3 amino acids: CASSRTPPEQFF. The CDR3 DNA reads TGTGCCAGCAGTCGGACTCCACCAGAGCAGTTCTTC.

There are many counts of this clonotype. The chain carries TRBV5-1 and TRBJ2-3; 10 bases line up with TRBD2. Germline CDR1 and CDR2: SGHRS and YFSETQ. The J segment lost 6 bases and the V segment lost 4 bases, leaving 11 bases of the junction unmatched. This CDR3 spans 16 amino acids. This CDR3 reads CASSLFASGGADTQYF. The CDR3 DNA follows: TGCGCCAGCAGCCTGTTTGCTAGCGGGGGCGCGGATACGCAGTATTTT.

This clonotype has just a few counts. The J gene is TRBJ2-5, the V gene TRBV20-1, with a tentative D call TRBD2 (5 bases). Germline V gene lookup returns CDR1 DFQATT and CDR2 SNEGSKA (reference sequence). The CDR3 contains 13 residues. V lost 5 bases, J lost 2 bases, and 12 bases lay in between. The CDR3: CSAPFRGQETQYF. CDR3 nucleotide sequence: TGCAGTGCTCCCTTTCGGGGTCAAGAGACCCAGTACTTC.

This clonotype was observed at least ten times. V gene TRBV18 combines with J gene TRBJ1-1; D is possibly TRBD1 (5 bases). The germline gives CDR1 KGHSH, CDR2 LQKENI. V was trimmed by 8 bases and J by 1 base, leaving 11 bases between them. The CDR3 runs 13 residues. CDR3 sequence reads: CASSSGQNTEAFF. CDR3 coding DNA: TGTGCCAGCAGTTCCGGACAGAACACTGAAGCTTTCTTT.

Ten or more counts support this clonotype. The chain has TRBV3-1 and TRBJ1-1; D possibly corresponds to TRBD1 (5 bases). CDR1 is LGHDT, CDR2 YNNKEL, per germline (reference sequence). V was shortened by 4 bases and J by 5 bases, with 14 bases between the two germline ends. The CDR3 is 14 residues long. The CDR3 protein is CASSPSTGGTEAFF. The CDR3 nucleotides are TGTGCCAGCAGCCCCTCAACCGGGGGGACTGAAGCTTTCTTT.

The rearrangement joins TRBV4-1 to TRBJ2-1; no reliable D call. The CDR3 is 15 residues long. Trimming removed 4 bases from V and 5 bases from J, with 15 bases in between. Germline V CDR1 and CDR2: MGHRA, YSYEKL. CDR3 region: CASSPPSRANNEQFF. The DNA for the CDR3 is TGCGCCAGCAGCCCACCCTCTAGAGCTAACAATGAGCAGTTCTTC.

This rearrangement joins TRBV10-1 to TRBJ2-3; D is unresolved. The length of the CDR3 is 14 residues. Germline values: CDR1 WNHNN, CDR2 SYGVQD (reference sequence). V lost 0 bases and J lost 2, with 6 bases in between. DNA of the CDR3: TGCGCCAGCAGTGAGTCTGGGTACACAGATACGCAGTATTTT. Its translation is CASSESGYTDTQYF.

The sample holds a few counts of this clonotype. The chain couples TRBV11-2 to TRBJ2-2; 11 nucleotides line up with TRBD2. Germline CDR1 reads SGHAT; CDR2 reads FQNNGV. The length of the CDR3 is 15 residues. The junction had 4 bases not matched to a gene; V was cut back by 3 bases and J by 7 bases. Here the CDR3 reads CASSFSSGRFGELFF. Written as DNA, the CDR3 is TGTGCCAGCAGCTTCTCTAGCGGGAGGTTCGGGGAGCTGTTTTTT.

This chain joins TRBV5-1 and TRBJ1-2; D remains unclear. V dropped 0 bases and J dropped 6 bases, with 12 bases sitting between them. The V gene's germline CDR1 is SGHRS and CDR2 YFSETQ. CDR3 length equals 14 residues. Written as DNA, the CDR3 is TGCGCCAGCAGCTTGGGGGTCAGCTCTGATGGCTACACCTTC. Its protein product is CASSLGVSSDGYTF. The entire variable domain, with the rest obtained from reference TRBV5-1 and TRBJ1-2, is as follows: KAGVTQTPRYLIKTRGQQVTLSCSPISGHRSVSWYQQTPGQGLQFLFEYFSETQRNKGNFPGRFSGRQFSNSRSEMNVSTLELGDSALYLCASSLGVSSDGYTFGSGTRLTVV.

The chain employs TRBV6-2 or TRBV6-3 and TRBJ2-1, with 11 bases that match TRBD2. The CDR3 is 20 amino acids. Germline values: CDR1 MNHEY, CDR2 SVGEGT. Germline trimming cut 0 bases from V and 5 bases from J; bases unmatched to any gene: 15. Here the CDR3 DNA reads TGTGCCAGCAGTTACTCGCTGACTAGCGGGGAGCTACCAAGCGACAATGAGCAGTTCTTC. Amino acids: CASSYSLTSGELPSDNEQFF.

Ten or more counts support this clonotype. The genes are TRBV4-2 and TRBJ2-7; tentative D call: TRBD2 (5 bases). The germline CDR1 and CDR2 sequences are LGHNA and YNFKEQ. Trimming took off 1 base at V and 9 bases at J, with 13 bases between the two ends. The CDR3 is 13 residues long. CDR3 sequence reads: CASSQVSLGVQYF. CDR3 bases: TGTGCCAGCAGCCAAGTTAGCTTGGGAGTGCAGTACTTC.

The chain couples TRBV3-1 to TRBJ2-3, with TRBD2 identical over 10 bases. The CDR3 contains 16 residues. V lost 3 bases, J lost 1 base, and 4 bases stayed unmatched. Germline CDR1 is LGHDT and CDR2 is YNNKEL (reference sequence). The CDR3 DNA reads as TGTGCCAGCAGCCACCTCGGGACTAGCGGCACAGATACGCAGTATTTT. Translating it yields CASSHLGTSGTDTQYF.

The rearrangement joins TRBV12-3 or TRBV12-4 to TRBJ2-1, with 8 nucleotides matching TRBD2. V dropped 2 bases and J dropped 5; count of bases not matched to a gene: 5. The length of the CDR3 is 15 residues. CDR3 protein: CASSLRGGGNNEQFF. The DNA for the CDR3 is TGTGCCAGCAGTTTACGGGGGGGGGGCAACAATGAGCAGTTCTTC.

The count of this clonotype is one. The chain recombines TRBV7-8 with TRBJ1-1, with D possibly TRBD1 on 6 matching bases. Looked up from germline, CDR1 is SGHVS and CDR2 is FQNEAQ. Trimming removed 3 bases at V and 4 bases at J, with 9 bases between. The CDR3 loop spans 13 amino acids. The CDR3 DNA sequence: TGTGCCAGCAGCTTCACAGGGAGCACTGAAGCTTTCTTT. Translation gives CASSFTGSTEAFF.

This clonotype was seen once. This chain connects TRBV6-1 to TRBJ2-3; TRBD1 or TRBD2 may be the D gene (6 bases each). Deletions cut 5 bases from V and 2 bases from J, with 17 bases between. Germline values: CDR1 MNHNS, CDR2 SASEGT. The CDR3 covers 16 residues. CDR3 loop: CASSKQGSGLTDTQYF. CDR3 bases: TGTGCCAGCAGTAAACAGGGTTCGGGACTCACAGATACGCAGTATTTT.

V is TRBV12-3 or TRBV12-4 and J is TRBJ2-7; 8 bases agree with TRBD2. The CDR3 is 15 residues long. Losses at the gene ends were 1 base for V and 0 bases for J; bases not matched to a gene: 2. This CDR3 reads CASSLGGRPSYEQYF. As DNA, the CDR3 is TGTGCCAGCAGTTTAGGCGGGAGGCCCTCCTACGAGCAGTACTTC.

This clonotype was seen only a few times. The rearrangement links TRBV6-1 to TRBJ1-5; 10 positions agree with TRBD1. In germline, CDR1 is MNHNS, CDR2 SASEGT. The CDR3 length is 16 residues. Germline trimming cut 6 bases from V and 6 bases from J; bases unmatched to any gene: 11. CDR3 amino acids: CASRPGTGVSVQPQHF. The CDR3 DNA sequence: TGTGCCAGCAGACCCGGGACAGGGGTCTCAGTTCAGCCCCAGCATTTT.

This clonotype was recorded at least ten times. The rearrangement uses TRBV12-3 or TRBV12-4 and TRBJ1-5; 10 bases agree with TRBD1. The CDR3 covers 14 residues. The junction had 3 bases not matched to a gene; V was cut back by 4 bases and J by 6 bases. CDR3 DNA sequence: TGTGCCAGCAGTTCCCGGGACAGGGGTCAGCCCCAGCATTTT. This gives the protein CASSSRDRGQPQHF.

In this sample, this clonotype turned up a few times. The chain is built from TRBV27 and TRBJ2-1, with D unclear. Deletions cut 11 bases from V and 12 bases from J, with 17 bases between. The germline V gene encodes CDR1 MNHEY and CDR2 SMNVEV (reference sequence). The CDR3 runs 11 residues. This CDR3 reads CAAGSDIGQFF. The DNA for the CDR3 is TGTGCCGCCGGTTCAGATATCGGGCAGTTCTTC.